These 23 T cell receptor beta chains were all obtained from the same sample, sequenced in a study of response to subunit inactivated influenza vaccine. TCRdb re-analysed the RT-PCR reads in MiXCR, keeping a single row per CDR3 protein. The sample yields about 700,000 distinct CDR3 sequences, 15% to 17% seen once. Sequenced material: PBMCs from blood, taken 12 days after vaccination. Receptors originate from a man in his forties or fifties who received an inactivated influenza vaccine.

The sample holds a few counts of this clonotype. This rearrangement joins TRBV7-8 to TRBJ2-5; the match to TRBD2 covers 13 bases. Germline CDR1 reads SGHVS; CDR2 reads FQNEAQ. Losses at the gene ends were 1 base for V and 0 bases for J; bases not matched to a gene: 5. This CDR3 is 18 amino acids long. This chain's CDR3 is CASSLGTSGGPYQETQYF. CDR3 nucleotide sequence: TGTGCCAGCAGCTTAGGGACTAGCGGGGGTCCGTACCAAGAGACCCAGTACTTC.

This chain joins TRBV3-1 and TRBJ2-5, with a possible D match to TRBD1 (5 bases). The CDR3 spans 15 residues. Trimming pared 0 bases from V and 1 base from J, leaving 9 bases between. Germline CDR1 is LGHDT and CDR2 is YNNKEL (reference sequence). The CDR3 DNA is TGTGCCAGCAGCCAAGACCCCAGGGCCCAAGAGACCCAGTACTTC. It encodes CASSQDPRAQETQYF.

A note on this clonotype: It may be a read error: a sequence one base away is much more abundant. This chain links TRBV20-1 with TRBJ2-3; D is possibly TRBD1 (6 bases). The germline V gene has CDR1 DFQATT and CDR2 SNEGSKA (reference sequence). The CDR3 length is 14 residues. CDR3 amino acids: CGARWGRRTDTQYF. In DNA, the CDR3 is TGCGGTGCTAGATGGGGGCGTCGCACAGATACGCAGTATTTT.

The DNA of the CDR3 is TGCGCCAGCAGCTTGGATGGGCAGAAATCAGATACGCAGTATTTT. It yields the protein CASSLDGQKSDTQYF. The chain employs TRBV5-1 and TRBJ2-3; D unclear. CDR1 and CDR2 from the germline V gene are SGHRS and YFSETQ. The CDR3 length is 15 residues. V lost 0 bases and J 4 bases, leaving 12 bases between the germline ends. The entire variable domain, with the rest obtained from reference TRBV5-1 and TRBJ2-3, is as follows: KAGVTQTPRYLIKTRGQQVTLSCSPISGHRSVSWYQQTPGQGLQFLFEYFSETQRNKGNFPGRFSGRQFSNSRSEMNVSTLELGDSALYLCASSLDGQKSDTQYFGPGTRLTVL.

The chain carries TRBV4-2 and TRBJ2-7; D remains ambiguous. Trimming pared 0 bases from V and 3 bases from J, leaving 9 bases between. Germline CDR1 reads LGHNA; CDR2 reads YNFKEQ. CDR3 length equals 14 residues. The CDR3 nucleotides are TGTGCCAGCAGCCAAGATACAAAAATCTACGAGCAGTACTTC. Translated, it gives CASSQDTKIYEQYF.

This clonotype came up a few times. The V and J genes are TRBV12-3 or TRBV12-4 and TRBJ2-2, with a possible D match to TRBD1 (6 bases). V was pared by 3 bases and J by 3 bases, with 8 bases between. The CDR3 is made up of 14 amino acids. CDR3 DNA sequence: TGTGCCAGCAGTTTTTACAGGGACACCGGGGAGCTGTTTTTT. Its protein is CASSFYRDTGELFF.

In its sample, this clonotype was seen many times. This rearrangement joins TRBV5-1 to TRBJ2-7; TRBD1 or TRBD2 may be the D gene (5 bases each). The CDR3 length is 14 residues. Germline CDR1 SGHRS, CDR2 YFSETQ. V dropped 4 bases and J dropped 9 bases, with 20 bases sitting between them. The CDR3 loop is CASSPRDPSWGQYF. CDR3 in DNA: TGCGCCAGCAGCCCCCGGGACCCGTCGTGGGGGCAGTACTTC.

V and J are TRBV9 and TRBJ1-6; 9 bases agree with TRBD1. CDR1 and CDR2 from the germline V gene are SGDLS and YYNGEE. V trimming: 0 bases; J trimming: 11 bases; junction bases outside the gene matches: 6. This CDR3 is built from 15 residues. The CDR3 DNA reads as TGTGCCAGCAGCGTAGGACAGGGGGGTGGAACACCCCTCCACTTT. Its translation: CASSVGQGGGTPLHF. Together with reference TRBV9 and TRBJ1-6, the CDR3 gives the full variable domain: DSGVTQTPKHLITATGQRVTLRCSPRSGDLSVYWYQQSLDQGLQFLIQYYNGEERAKGNILERFSAQQFPDLHSELNLSSLELGDSALYFCASSVGQGGGTPLHFGNGTRLTVT.

The rearrangement links TRBV4-1 to TRBJ1-5, with 8 positions matching TRBD1. Looked up from germline, CDR1 is MGHRA and CDR2 is YSYEKL. V dropped 5 bases and J dropped 6; count of bases not matched to a gene: 6. There are 14 residues in the CDR3. In DNA, the CDR3 is TGCGCCAGCAGCAGTGGGACAGGACTTCAGCCCCAGCATTTT. Translating gives CASSSGTGLQPQHF.

This clonotype was recorded a few times. The V gene is TRBV10-3, the J gene TRBJ2-1; 10 positions match TRBD1. Germline loops: CDR1 ENHRY, CDR2 SYGVKD. The CDR3 is 14 residues long. J was trimmed by 7 bases and V by 6 bases; bases with no gene match: 6. In DNA, the CDR3 is TGTGCCATCAGGACTGGGACAGGGGAGAATGAGCAGTTCTTC. Residues: CAIRTGTGENEQFF.

In this sample, this clonotype turned up many times. The chain joins TRBV28 to TRBJ2-3; D not certain. This CDR3 spans 15 amino acids. V was trimmed by 3 bases and J by 0 bases, leaving 10 bases between them. CDR1 and CDR2 (germline): MDHEN, SYDVKM. CDR3 loop: CASSLPGSSTDTQYF. CDR3 DNA sequence: TGTGCCAGCAGTTTGCCGGGCTCTAGCACAGATACGCAGTATTTT. The whole variable domain, remainder taken from reference TRBV28 and TRBJ2-3, is DVKVTQSSRYLVKRTGEKVFLECVQDMDHENMFWYRQDPGLGLRLIYFSYDVKMKEKGDIPEGYSVSREKKERFSLILESASTNQTSMYLCASSLPGSSTDTQYFGPGTRLTVL.

Comment on this clonotype: Mismatch with germline at one junction end may stem from a read error. V is TRBV30 and J is TRBJ2-1; D uncertain. This CDR3 contains 12 residues. Looked up from germline, CDR1 is GTSNPN and CDR2 is SVGIG (reference sequence). Here the CDR3 reads CAWSVLDAGRVF. The CDR3 bases are TGTGCCTGGAGTGTTTTGGACGCTGGACGGGTCTTC.

In its sample, this clonotype was seen a few times. The V and J genes are TRBV4-3 and TRBJ2-2; 7 bases are shared with TRBD1. CDR3 length: 15 residues. V lost 1 base, J lost 4 bases, and 3 bases stayed unmatched. Germline V lookup: CDR1 LGHNA, CDR2 YSLEER. This CDR3 is CASSQVWTGTGELFF. CDR3 coding DNA: TGCGCCAGCAGCCAAGTCTGGACAGGCACCGGGGAGCTGTTTTTT.

This clonotype was detected only a few times. The rearrangement joins TRBV5-1 to TRBJ2-7; D is unresolved. Germline V gene lookup returns CDR1 SGHRS and CDR2 YFSETQ. The CDR3 extends over 15 amino acids. V lost 0 bases and J 3 bases, leaving 13 bases between the germline ends. This chain's CDR3 is CASSLGGQALYEQYF. DNA of the CDR3: TGCGCCAGCAGCTTGGGCGGTCAGGCCCTCTACGAGCAGTACTTC.

The rearrangement links TRBV10-3 to TRBJ2-7; a weak D match, TRBD2 (7 bases). Germline loops: CDR1 ENHRY, CDR2 SYGVKD. This CDR3 comprises 15 residues. The V end lost 4 bases, the J end lost 1 base, and 14 bases lay between the germline ends. The CDR3 DNA follows: TGTGCCATCAGTGGGGGGGGCGGGGGATCCTACGAGCAGTACTTC. Its protein is CAISGGGGGSYEQYF.

The chain links TRBV20-1 to TRBJ2-7; a possible D gene is TRBD1 (5 bases). Germline loops: CDR1 DFQATT, CDR2 SNEGSKA (reference sequence). V lost 4 bases to trimming and J lost 9 bases, with 13 bases between them. The CDR3 has 11 amino acids. The CDR3 region is CSATSTVGQYF. The CDR3 bases are TGCAGTGCTACCTCGACAGTCGGGCAGTACTTC.

The chain uses TRBV12-3 or TRBV12-4 and TRBJ2-7, with D perhaps being TRBD1 or TRBD2 (5 bases each). This CDR3 comprises 14 residues. V shed 4 bases and J shed 5 bases, with 15 bases lying between them. The CDR3 sequence: CASSYRDPRDEQYF. CDR3 nucleotide sequence: TGTGCCAGCAGTTACCGGGACCCCAGGGACGAGCAGTACTTC.

This clonotype showed up many times. J is TRBJ2-5 and V is TRBV4-2, with D possibly matching TRBD2 (5 bases). V was pared by 0 bases and J by 4 bases, with 9 bases between. Germline loops: CDR1 LGHNA, CDR2 YNFKEQ. The CDR3 is made up of 14 amino acids. The CDR3 sequence is CASSQEGAVETQYF. As DNA, the CDR3 is TGTGCCAGCAGCCAAGAAGGAGCGGTAGAGACCCAGTACTTC.

The genes are TRBV5-6 and TRBJ2-5, with 12 bases fitting TRBD2. The germline gives CDR1 SGHDT, CDR2 YYEEEE. The length of the CDR3 is 18 residues. V was clipped by 4 bases and J by 5 bases; unmatched bases: 15. CDR3 DNA: TGTGCCAGCAGCGTTTGGGCTAGCGGGAGGGCCTCGGGTGAGACCCAGTACTTC. This gives the protein CASSVWASGRASGETQYF.

This clonotype was detected a few times. The V gene is TRBV5-6, the J gene TRBJ2-7, with unresolved D. V was trimmed by 4 bases and J by 0 bases, leaving 11 bases between them. The length of the CDR3 is 14 residues. In germline, CDR1 is SGHDT, CDR2 YYEEEE. Here the CDR3 DNA reads TGTGCCAGCAGCACAGACCCGAGCTCCTACGAGCAGTACTTC. Protein product: CASSTDPSSYEQYF.

This clonotype was recorded a few times. The chain combines TRBV4-1 with TRBJ2-7; 8 nucleotides agree with TRBD1. The germline V gene encodes CDR1 MGHRA and CDR2 YSYEKL. V lost 0 bases to trimming and J lost 2 bases; unmatched junction nucleotides: 6. This CDR3 comprises 16 residues. Written as DNA, the CDR3 is TGCGCCAGCAGCCAAGAAGGTCCAGGGGGCACCTACGAGCAGTACTTC. It specifies CASSQEGPGGTYEQYF.

This clonotype was seen only a few times. The J gene is TRBJ2-7, the V gene TRBV4-3; the D is unclear. This CDR3 is built from 15 residues. Trimming pared 0 bases from V and 0 bases from J, leaving 9 bases between. CDR1 and CDR2 (germline): LGHNA, YSLEER. The CDR3 DNA reads as TGCGCCAGCAGCCAAGATCCCACGAGCTCCTACGAGCAGTACTTC. This translates into CASSQDPTSSYEQYF.

This chain uses TRBV6-5 with TRBJ2-5, with D tentatively TRBD2 (7 bases). Germline CDR1 is MNHEY and CDR2 is SVGAGI. V was cut by 0 bases and J by 0 bases, with 11 bases left in between. This CDR3 is built from 16 residues. This CDR3 reads CASSYSGGLDQETQYF. The CDR3 region has the DNA TGTGCCAGCAGTTACTCGGGGGGGCTCGACCAAGAGACCCAGTACTTC.